Presented here are 10 T cell receptor beta chains from one specimen sequenced in a study of blood T cell repertoires in COVID-19. Repertoires were generated with immunoSEQ multiplex PCR, while TCRdb's copy carries only in-frame clones and drops some. The sample has approximately 380,000 clones, about 85% seen once. The sample taken for sequencing was peripheral blood. The receptor set was obtained from a woman younger than 30 with acute or convalescent COVID-19.

This clone was detected only a few times. The V call is TRBV5-1, the J call TRBJ2-7, with 12 positions matching TRBD1. Per germline, CDR1 SGHRS and CDR2 YFSETQ. This CDR3 has 15 amino acids. Unmatched junction bases numbered 5, after V lost 2 bases and J lost 5 bases. The CDR3 here is CASSFTGTGGDEQYF. The CDR3 DNA sequence: TGCGCCAGCAGCTTTACCGGGACAGGGGGCGACGAGCAGTACTTC.

The gene calls are TRBV12-3 or TRBV12-4 and TRBJ1-5; the D is unclear. The CDR3 is 12 amino acids. The V and J ends lost 3 bases and 5 bases respectively, with 5 bases between them. The CDR3 region is CASSFGDQPQHF. CDR3 sequence (DNA): TGTGCCAGCAGTTTCGGGGATCAGCCCCAGCATTTT.

This sequence joins TRBV28 and TRBJ2-1; 7 bases map to TRBD2. J was trimmed by 0 bases and V by 6 bases; bases with no gene match: 11. CDR3 length: 17 residues. In germline, CDR1 is MDHEN, CDR2 SYDVKM. The DNA of the CDR3 is TGTGCCAGCAGGACCCGGGACTACCTAAGCTCCTACAATGAGCAGTTCTTC. It is translated as CASRTRDYLSSYNEQFF. The variable domain in full, with the rest retrieved from reference TRBV28 and TRBJ2-1, is DVKVTQSSRYLVKRTGEKVFLECVQDMDHENMFWYRQDPGLGLRLIYFSYDVKMKEKGDIPEGYSVSREKKERFSLILESASTNQTSMYLCASRTRDYLSSYNEQFFGPGTRLTVL.

The chain combines TRBV7-9 with TRBJ1-6; 8 positions agree with TRBD1. Germline-derived CDR1 and CDR2 are SEHNR and FQNEAQ (reference sequence). Unmatched junction bases numbered 3, after V lost 3 bases and J lost 8 bases. This CDR3 contains 14 residues. The chain's CDR3 is CASSFPGGYSPLHF. CDR3 DNA sequence: TGTGCCAGCAGCTTCCCAGGGGGCTATTCACCCCTCCACTTT.

The chain uses TRBV10-1 and TRBJ2-2, with D possibly being TRBD1 (6 bases). CDR3 length: 13 amino acids. V shed 6 bases and J shed 4 bases, with 9 bases lying between them. Germline CDR1 reads WNHNN; CDR2 reads SYGVQD (reference sequence). CDR3 residues: CASRGGGTGELFF. For the CDR3, the DNA is TGCGCCAGCAGAGGGGGTGGCACCGGGGAGCTGTTTTTT.

The gene calls are TRBV9 and TRBJ1-1; TRBD1 might be the D (6 bases). This CDR3 region has 14 residues. CDR1 and CDR2 from the germline V gene are SGDLS and YYNGEE. V lost 4 bases and J lost 11, with 21 bases in between. CDR3 region: CASSPPGGPRDAFF. CDR3 coding DNA: TGTGCCAGCAGCCCACCGGGGGGCCCCCGTGACGCTTTCTTT.

The chain combines TRBV7-9 with TRBJ1-3; the D is unclear. Germline V lookup: CDR1 SEHNR, CDR2 FQNEAQ (reference sequence). Trimming took 1 base from V and 0 from J, leaving 7 bases between them. This CDR3 has 15 amino acids. The CDR3 DNA sequence: TGTGCCAGCAGCTTAGGACGGGGCTCTGGAAACACCATATATTTT. Protein: CASSLGRGSGNTIYF.

This clone was detected a few times. The gene calls are TRBV6-1 and TRBJ1-1; no clear D gene. Per germline, CDR1 MNHNS and CDR2 SASEGT. The CDR3 is 14 amino acids. The germline V and J ends were trimmed by 1 base and 1 base, with 7 bases remaining between them. The CDR3 region is CASSEDGRNTEAFF. As DNA, the CDR3 is TGTGCCAGCAGTGAAGATGGCAGGAACACTGAAGCTTTCTTT.

V and J are TRBV28 and TRBJ1-4, with 7 bases matching TRBD1. There are 18 residues in the CDR3. Germline lookup yields CDR1 MDHEN and CDR2 SYDVKM. The V segment lost 3 bases and the J segment 1 base; nucleotides outside the gene matches: 11. CDR3 bases: TGTGCCAGCAGTTTTGGCCTGACAGGGTGGGGAACTAATGAAAAACTGTTTTTT. Its protein is CASSFGLTGWGTNEKLFF. Full variable domain (missing parts from reference TRBV28 and TRBJ1-4): DVKVTQSSRYLVKRTGEKVFLECVQDMDHENMFWYRQDPGLGLRLIYFSYDVKMKEKGDIPEGYSVSREKKERFSLILESASTNQTSMYLCASSFGLTGWGTNEKLFFGSGTQLSVL.

The chain links TRBV4-2 to TRBJ2-1, with TRBD2 identical over 11 bases. The junction had 11 bases not matched to a gene; V was cut back by 4 bases and J by 3 bases. This CDR3 spans 18 amino acids. Per the germline V gene, CDR1 is LGHNA and CDR2 is YNFKEQ. CDR3 sequence reads: CASSPVGASGRIYNEQFF. CDR3 DNA: TGTGCCAGCAGCCCTGTTGGGGCTAGCGGGAGGATCTACAATGAGCAGTTCTTC.